These T cell receptor beta chains were read from a single sample in a study of T cell changes during pregnancy in multiple sclerosis. Sequencing used immunoSEQ multiplex PCR; TCRdb keeps in-frame clones, though not all of them. The sample lists 85,000 to 120,000 clones, about 90% occurring once. The sample consisted of peripheral blood, taken before pregnancy. Source of these receptors: a female donor with multiple sclerosis, enrolled in a pregnancy study. The CDR3 runs from the conserved cysteine through the conserved F or W. Each record gives: J gene, D gene, CDR3 length, V gene, clone size, CDR3 protein, CDR3 DNA. The D gene is left open where the match is weak. For some rows the clone size is stated as once, few or many, or as a class when expanded; others skip it.

TRBJ1-5 | . | 15 | TRBV28 | . | CASSPLDRVNQPQHF | TGTGCCAGCAGTCCCCTGGACAGAGTCAATCAGCCCCAGCATTTT
TRBJ2-7 | TRBD2 | 15 | TRBV6-5 | . | CASRTWGGSSYEQYF | TGTGCCAGCAGGACGTGGGGCGGGAGCTCCTACGAGCAGTACTTC
TRBJ2-4 | . | 14 | TRBV28 | . | CASRPGGEPRRRYF | TGTGCCAGCAGGCCAGGAGGGGAACCGAGAAGGAGGTACTTC
TRBJ1-2 | . | 10 | TRBV20-1 | . | CSAWSYGYTF | TGCAGTGCTTGGAGCTATGGCTACACCTTC
TRBJ1-3 | . | 15 | TRBV4-3 | . | CASSQDAGLGNTIYF | TGCGCCAGCAGCCAAGATGCGGGGCTGGGAAACACCATATATTTT
TRBJ2-2 | TRBD1 | 15 | TRBV7-6 | . | CASSLATGGSGELFF | TGTGCCAGCAGCTTAGCGACAGGGGGTAGCGGGGAGCTGTTTTTT
TRBJ1-2 | . | 13 | TRBV6-5 | . | CASSYHDRQGYTF | TGTGCCAGCAGTTATCATGACAGGCAGGGCTACACCTTC
TRBJ2-7 | TRBD2 | 14 | TRBV28 | once | CASRGTSGIGEQYF | TGTGCCAGCAGGGGGACTAGCGGGATAGGTGAGCAGTACTTC
TRBJ2-1 | . | 16 | TRBV5-6 | . | CASSYNSGWGNNEQFF | TGTGCCAGCAGCTATAACTCGGGGTGGGGAAACAATGAGCAGTTCTTC
TRBJ2-3 | TRBD2 | 17 | TRBV11-3 | once | CASNRGGGHSSTDTQYF | TGTGCCAGCAACCGGGGGGGTGGACACTCTAGCACAGATACGCAGTATTTT
TRBJ2-1 | . | 15 | TRBV28 | . | CASSPAGPTYNEQFF | TGTGCCAGCAGTCCCGCGGGACCCACCTACAATGAGCAGTTCTTC
TRBJ1-2 | . | 12 | TRBV6-1 | . | CASSDQGYGYTF | TGTGCCAGCAGTGATCAGGGCTATGGCTACACCTTC
TRBJ2-2 | TRBD1 | 16 | TRBV10-3 | once | CAISTYRDRDAGELFF | TGTGCCATCAGTACCTACCGGGACAGGGACGCCGGGGAGCTGTTTTTT
TRBJ1-2 | TRBD1 | 12 | TRBV10-2 | . | CASSETGEGYTF | TGCGCCAGCAGTGAGACAGGGGAAGGCTACACCTTC
TRBJ2-3 | . | 19 | TRBV7-3 | once | CASSAHREQPGHSTDTQYF | TGTGCCAGCAGCGCCCACAGGGAGCAACCGGGCCATAGCACAGATACGCAGTATTTT
TRBJ2-1 | . | 14 | TRBV10-1 | few | CASSETGAYNEQFF | TGCGCCAGCAGTGAGACAGGAGCGTACAATGAGCAGTTCTTC
TRBJ2-5 | TRBD2 | 14 | TRBV11-2 | . | CASSIRDRGGTQYF | TGTGCCAGCAGCATAAGGGACCGCGGGGGGACCCAGTACTTC
TRBJ2-5 | . | 14 | TRBV6-1 | . | CASSEAEEAKTQYF | TGTGCCAGCAGTGAAGCTGAAGAGGCCAAGACCCAGTACTTC
TRBJ2-7 | . | 14 | TRBV27 | . | CASRPEHGAYEQYF | TGTGCCAGCAGGCCGGAACACGGGGCCTACGAGCAGTACTTC
TRBJ2-1 | . | 18 | TRBV7-9 | . | CASSLGVVLAGLSNEQFF | TGTGCCAGCAGCTTAGGGGTTGTACTGGCAGGGTTGTCCAATGAGCAGTTCTTC
TRBJ2-7 | . | 14 | TRBV27 | . | CASKGQGATYEQYF | TGTGCCAGCAAGGGGCAGGGTGCTACCTACGAGCAGTACTTC
TRBJ2-3 | . | 14 | TRBV11-3 | . | CASSFGEGTDTQYF | TGTGCCAGCAGCTTTGGCGAGGGCACAGATACGCAGTATTTT
TRBJ1-4 | TRBD1 | 15 | TRBV9 | . | CASSFGTATNEKLFF | TGTGCCAGCAGCTTTGGGACAGCAACTAATGAAAAACTGTTTTTT
TRBJ2-1 | . | 14 | TRBV5-6 | . | CASSIGLASNEQFF | TGTGCCAGCAGTATTGGCCTAGCGTCCAATGAGCAGTTCTTC
TRBJ2-1 | . | 17 | TRBV5-1 | . | CASSLVARPFGGDEQFF | TGCGCCAGCAGCTTGGTAGCGCGGCCCTTTGGCGGTGATGAGCAGTTCTTC
TRBJ2-7 | . | 12 | TRBV10-3 | . | CAIRSTGYEQYF | TGTGCCATCAGATCAACAGGCTACGAGCAGTACTTC
TRBJ1-1 | . | 13 | TRBV19 | . | CASSRFPETEAFF | TGTGCCAGTAGTAGGTTCCCCGAGACTGAAGCTTTCTTT
TRBJ2-5 | . | 14 | TRBV10-3 | . | CAIRSSAPWETQYF | TGTGCCATCAGATCTAGCGCTCCATGGGAGACCCAGTACTTC
TRBJ1-2 | . | 17 | TRBV27 | . | CASSLLSRRDGGYGYTF | TGTGCCAGCAGTTTATTATCACGACGAGACGGCGGCTATGGCTACACCTTC
TRBJ2-1 | . | 16 | TRBV5-1 | once | CASSLGDWSSYNEQFF | TGCGCCAGCAGCTTGGGAGACTGGAGCTCCTACAATGAGCAGTTCTTC
TRBJ1-6 | . | 11 | TRBV28 | . | CASRGSSPLHF | TGTGCCAGCCGAGGGTCGTCACCCCTCCACTTT
TRBJ1-1 | . | 14 | TRBV2 | . | CASSEEIDYTEAFF | TGTGCCAGCAGTGAAGAGATCGACTACACTGAAGCTTTCTTT
TRBJ1-4 | TRBD1 | 16 | TRBV5-6 | . | CASSRGDRVKDEKLFF | TGTGCCAGCAGCAGGGGGGACAGGGTTAAGGATGAAAAACTGTTTTTT
TRBJ2-7 | TRBD2 | 15 | TRBV19 | . | CASSMGLAGEYEQYF | TGTGCCAGTAGTATGGGGTTAGCGGGAGAGTACGAGCAGTACTTC
TRBJ2-1 | . | 17 | TRBV7-3 | . | CASSLGYPVRDYNEQFF | TGTGCCAGCAGCTTAGGGTACCCGGTCAGGGACTACAATGAGCAGTTCTTC
TRBJ1-1 | TRBD1 | 13 | TRBV30 | once | CAWTGRGDTEAFF | TGTGCCTGGACGGGCAGGGGGGACACTGAAGCTTTCTTT
TRBJ1-2 | . | 13 | TRBV5-8 | . | CASSQDRFYGYTF | TGTGCCAGCAGCCAGGACAGATTCTATGGCTACACCTTC
TRBJ1-2 | TRBD1 | 16 | TRBV19 | few | CASSVTPGQGNYGYTF | TGTGCCAGTAGCGTTACTCCGGGACAGGGTAACTATGGCTACACCTTC
TRBJ2-7 | . | 16 | TRBV27 | once | CASSLTGTLSAYEQYF | TGTGCCAGCAGTTTAACCGGGACTCTCTCAGCCTACGAGCAGTACTTC
TRBJ2-5 | TRBD2 | 18 | TRBV7-9 | . | CASSSRLAGGPRQETQYF | TGTGCCAGCAGCTCTCGACTAGCGGGAGGGCCGAGGCAGGAGACCCAGTACTTC